This T cell receptor beta chain comes out of a study of response to subunit inactivated influenza vaccine. Study observations and caveats: It was the authors' suggestion that each seasonal influenza vaccination recruits few new T cells.

MiXCR, run by TCRdb on the RT-PCR reads, gives a single entry per CDR3 protein. The sample carries more than 700,000 distinct CDR3 sequences, around 21% recorded once. This clonotype was seen a handful of times. Its antigen remains unidentified. This clonotype was obtained from a man in his forties or fifties who received an inactivated influenza vaccine. The source material was PBMCs from blood, sampled more than 4 days after vaccination.

CDR3 in amino acids: CATDEGAEQFF. DNA for the CDR3: TGTGCCACCGATGAAGGGGCTGAGCAGTTCTTC. This chain uses TRBV7-9 with TRBJ2-1, with D possibly matching TRBD1 (5 bases). The germline V gene encodes CDR1 SEHNR and CDR2 FQNEAQ (reference sequence). The CDR3 totals 11 residues. Trimming cost V 10 bases and J 9 bases, with 13 bases left between them.